This TCR beta chain was sequenced in a study of cytomegalovirus exposure and HLA in healthy donors. Study outcomes and limitations: Rare TCR sequences dominated, though some public TCRs recurred in many donors.

As to this clone: Its antigen is still unknown.

Germline values: CDR1 WNHNN, CDR2 SYGVQD (reference sequence). The CDR3 is 12 amino acids. V lost 7 bases and J 2 bases, leaving 6 bases between the germline ends. In the PCR, 60 Vbeta and 13 Jbeta primers were used. Clones were sequenced by immunoSEQ multiplex PCR, and TCRdb holds only the in-frame ones, with some missing. The sample contains about 180,000 clones, around 80% of which appear only once. Sequencing used PBMCs. The TCR comes from a woman aged 45 to 65 in good health and CMV-seropositive. This rearrangement joins TRBV10-1 to TRBJ1-5; D not resolved. As DNA, the CDR3 is TGCGCCAGCACAGAATGCAATCAGCCCCAGCATTTT. This codes for CASTECNQPQHF.